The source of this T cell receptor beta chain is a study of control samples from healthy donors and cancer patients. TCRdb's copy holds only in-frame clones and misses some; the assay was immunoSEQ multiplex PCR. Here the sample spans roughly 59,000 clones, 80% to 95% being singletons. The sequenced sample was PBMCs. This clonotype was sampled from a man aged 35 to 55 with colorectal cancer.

CDR3 amino acids: CASSRSGGGSYNEQFF. The CDR3, as DNA: TGTGCCAGCAGCCGATCGGGCGGGGGCTCCTACAATGAGCAGTTCTTC. The genes are TRBV11-2 and TRBJ2-1; 7 nucleotides align to TRBD2. Trimming cost V 5 bases and J 0 bases; bases outside gene matches: 7. The CDR3 runs to 16 residues. The germline CDR1 and CDR2 sequences are SGHAT and FQNNGV.